Below, 29 T cell receptor beta chains from the same sample are listed, as sequenced in a study of cytomegalovirus exposure and HLA in healthy donors (dated by TCRdb to about 2017). Library generation was performed with the immunoSEQ multiplex PCR assay. For the multiplex PCR, a mixture combining 60 forward primers for TCR Vbeta segments and 13 reverse primers for TCR Jbeta segments was used. TCRdb stores this immuneACCESS table with in-frame sequences only. Part of the clones is absent; in the studies checked, under half of the shortfall reflects unresolved V genes, and no reason is known for the rest. This sample gives 170,000 or so clones in total; over 65% of them show up just once. Together, the top ten hold more than 2% of the sample. Material: PBMCs. These receptors were taken from a man between 60 and 75 years old in good health and CMV-seronegative.

The CDR3 region has the DNA TGTGCCAGCAGCCATCGAGGACGGGCCAGGGGGCCTGCTTTCTTT. This gives the protein CASSHRGRARGPAFF. V usage is TRBV11-2 and J usage is TRBJ1-1, with TRBD1 matching 8 bases. V lost 5 bases to trimming and J lost 11 bases; unmatched junction nucleotides: 16. The CDR3 is 15 residues long. Germline CDR1 is SGHAT and CDR2 is FQNNGV.

This chain uses TRBV25-1 with TRBJ1-5, with unresolved D. V gave up 2 bases and J gave up 0 bases, with 8 bases separating them. CDR1 and CDR2 (germline): MGHDK, SYGVNS. This CDR3 is 15 amino acids long. The CDR3 protein is CASSEGLHSNQPQHF. Written as DNA, the CDR3 is TGTGCCAGCAGTGAAGGCCTTCATAGCAATCAGCCCCAGCATTTT.

This clone was observed a single time. This chain links TRBV4-2 with TRBJ1-2, with D possibly being TRBD1 (5 bases). CDR3 length: 17 amino acids. CDR1 and CDR2 (germline): LGHNA, YNFKEQ. V was clipped by 4 bases and J by 2 bases, with 20 bases between them. The DNA for the CDR3 is TGTGCCAGCAGCCTCGGCAATGTCAGGGAAGGCAACTATGGCTACACCTTC. Encoded protein: CASSLGNVREGNYGYTF.

This rearrangement joins TRBV7-8 to TRBJ2-2; 8 bases match TRBD1. With V trimmed by 7 bases and J by 5 bases, 12 bases remained unmatched. The CDR3 covers 16 residues. In germline, CDR1 is SGHVS, CDR2 FQNEAQ. The CDR3 protein is CASTQDRVPKTGELFF. The CDR3 region has the DNA TGTGCCAGCACCCAGGACAGGGTCCCCAAGACCGGGGAGCTGTTTTTT. The whole variable domain, remainder taken from reference TRBV7-8 and TRBJ2-2, is GAGVSQSPRYKVAKRGQDVALRCDPISGHVSLFWYQQALGQGPEFLTYFQNEAQLDKSGLPSDRFFAERPEGSVSTLKIQRTQQEDSAVYLCASTQDRVPKTGELFFGEGSRLTVL.

V usage is TRBV11-3 and J usage is TRBJ1-1, with 7 bases aligning to TRBD1. The CDR3 spans 12 residues. From germline, CDR1 is SGHNT and CDR2 YENEEA. The ends lost 5 bases at V and 6 bases at J; junction bases unmatched: 3. The CDR3 DNA follows: TGTGCCAGCAGCCCTGGGACAGCTGAAGCTTTCTTT. Amino acid sequence: CASSPGTAEAFF.

The rearrangement joins TRBV5-1 to TRBJ2-1; a weak D match, TRBD2 (6 bases). The germline gives CDR1 SGHRS, CDR2 YFSETQ. Trimming took 7 bases from V and 2 from J, leaving 10 bases between them. The CDR3 contains 13 residues. The CDR3 sequence is CASGAGPYNEQFF. The CDR3 DNA reads as TGCGCCAGCGGAGCGGGTCCCTACAATGAGCAGTTCTTC.

This sequence joins TRBV12-5 and TRBJ2-3; D is perhaps TRBD2 (5 bases). Trimming removed 5 bases at V and 1 base at J, with 22 bases between. This CDR3 has 18 residues. From germline, CDR1 is LGHNT and CDR2 FRNRAP. The CDR3 region is CASGKPPRVQEGTDTQYF. The CDR3 DNA reads as TGTGCTAGTGGTAAACCACCCCGAGTTCAGGAGGGCACAGATACGCAGTATTTT.

The chain is built from TRBV2 and TRBJ1-1; D gene uncertain. The V and J ends lost 2 bases and 10 bases respectively, with 17 bases between them. Germline-derived CDR1 and CDR2 are SNHLY and FYNNEI. This CDR3 comprises 14 residues. The chain's CDR3 is CASSERQANGGAFF. As DNA, the CDR3 is TGTGCCAGCAGTGAACGGCAGGCGAACGGTGGAGCTTTCTTT. The full variable domain, in which reference TRBV2 and TRBJ1-1 provide the parts outside the CDR3, is EPEVTQTPSHQVTQMGQEVILRCVPISNHLYFYWYRQILGQKVEFLVSFYNNEISEKSEIFDDQFSVERPDGSNFTLKIRSTKLEDSAMYFCASSERQANGGAFFGQGTRLTVV.

This clone was detected only a few times. The chain carries TRBV7-2 and TRBJ2-1; tentative D call: TRBD1 (6 bases). Trimming left V 6 bases short and J 4 bases short, with 10 bases between. The CDR3 is 13 residues long. Germline V lookup: CDR1 SGHTA, CDR2 FQGNSA. The DNA of the CDR3 is TGTGCCAGCAGTTATGACAGGTACAATGAGCAGTTCTTC. It codes for CASSYDRYNEQFF.

As DNA, the CDR3 is TGTGCCAGCAGTCCCATAGCGGGAGGAGGTTCGAATGAGCAGTTCTTC. Protein: CASSPIAGGGSNEQFF. V usage is TRBV28 and J usage is TRBJ2-1; the match to TRBD2 covers 10 bases. The junction had 11 bases not matched to a gene; V was cut back by 5 bases and J by 7 bases. CDR3 size: 16 residues. Germline V lookup: CDR1 MDHEN, CDR2 SYDVKM.

This chain joins TRBV10-3 and TRBJ1-1; TRBD1 matches at 7 bases. Losses at the gene ends were 6 bases for V and 3 bases for J; bases not matched to a gene: 4. The CDR3 has 13 residues. Germline-derived CDR1 and CDR2 are ENHRY and SYGVKD. The CDR3, as DNA: TGTGCCATCAGCCGACAGGGAGACACTGAAGCTTTCTTT. Translating it yields CAISRQGDTEAFF.

The chain is built from TRBV10-2 and TRBJ1-6, with a weak D call TRBD1 (6 bases). Germline V gene lookup returns CDR1 WSHSY and CDR2 SAAADI. V was shortened by 6 bases and J by 8 bases, with 14 bases between the two germline ends. The CDR3 spans 14 residues. The CDR3: CASRWGRLYSPLHF. In DNA, the CDR3 is TGCGCCAGCAGATGGGGGCGTCTATATTCACCCCTCCACTTT.

V usage is TRBV28 and J usage is TRBJ1-2; possible D gene TRBD1, 5 bases. Trimming pared 1 base from V and 7 bases from J, leaving 16 bases between. The CDR3 length is 15 residues. CDR1 is MDHEN and CDR2 is SYDVKM in the germline V gene. CDR3 in DNA: TGTGCCAGCAGTTTATCCGGGTCAGGGATGGCTGGCTACACCTTC. Amino acids: CASSLSGSGMAGYTF.

The rearrangement joins TRBV7-3 to TRBJ2-5; 9 positions agree with TRBD2. From germline, CDR1 is SGHTA and CDR2 FQGTGA. With 3 bases clipped from V and 7 bases from J, the junction kept 3 bases outside the gene matches. This CDR3 contains 13 residues. The CDR3, as DNA: TGTGCCAGCAGCTTGCGGGAGGGGCGGACCCAGTACTTC. It translates to CASSLREGRTQYF. The full variable domain, completed using reference TRBV7-3 and TRBJ2-5, is GAGVSQTPSNKVTEKGKYVELRCDPISGHTALYWYRQSLGQGPEFLIYFQGTGAADDSGLPNDRFFAVRPEGSVSTLKIQRTERGDSAVYLCASSLREGRTQYFGPGTRLLVL.

This sequence joins TRBV10-2 and TRBJ2-2; a possible D gene is TRBD1 (5 bases). Per germline, CDR1 WSHSY and CDR2 SAAADI. Trimming shortened V by 6 bases and J by 0 bases, and 14 bases separated the two germline ends. The CDR3 has 16 amino acids. In DNA, the CDR3 is TGCGCCAGCAGGCCCGACAGATCAACGAACACCGGGGAGCTGTTTTTT. Protein: CASRPDRSTNTGELFF.

This clone was seen a single time. V usage is TRBV27 and J usage is TRBJ1-2, with D perhaps TRBD1 (5 bases). The CDR3 is 16 amino acids. Trimming cost V 3 bases and J 8 bases, with 22 bases left between them. CDR1 is MNHEY, CDR2 SMNVEV, per germline (reference sequence). The CDR3 here is CASSFSPGGGVEGYTF. The CDR3 DNA reads as TGTGCCAGCAGTTTCTCCCCCGGGGGGGGAGTGGAGGGCTACACCTTC.

The table lists this clone with a few counts. The chain recombines TRBV7-9 with TRBJ2-2; D gene unclear. The V end lost 2 bases, the J end lost 7 bases, and 8 bases lay between the germline ends. This CDR3 has 13 amino acids. In germline, CDR1 is SEHNR, CDR2 FQNEAQ (reference sequence). The CDR3 DNA is TGTGCCAGCAGCTTACCCACAGACGGGGAGCTGTTTTTT. As protein: CASSLPTDGELFF.

The chain has TRBV11-2 and TRBJ1-4, with D possibly TRBD1 on 6 matching bases. The CDR3 covers 15 residues. The V end lost 5 bases, the J end lost 8 bases, and 18 bases lay between the germline ends. In germline, CDR1 is SGHAT, CDR2 FQNNGV. The CDR3, as DNA: TGTGCCAGCAGCATCAGGGGCGGACCGGAGGAAAAACTGTTTTTT. Protein: CASSIRGGPEEKLFF.

The V gene is TRBV25-1, the J gene TRBJ2-2, with 7 positions matching TRBD1. Germline V lookup: CDR1 MGHDK, CDR2 SYGVNS. J was trimmed by 5 bases and V by 4 bases; bases with no gene match: 7. This CDR3 contains 15 residues. The chain's CDR3 is CASSAPGQLTGELFF. CDR3 DNA: TGTGCCAGCAGTGCACCGGGACAGTTAACCGGGGAGCTGTTTTTT.

V gene TRBV2 combines with J gene TRBJ1-4; D is ambiguous. Germline CDR1 and CDR2: SNHLY and FYNNEI. Trimming cost V 6 bases and J 1 base, with 9 bases left between them. The CDR3 contains 14 residues. CDR3 sequence (DNA): TGTGCCAGCAGCCTGGCACGAACTAATGAAAAACTGTTTTTT. Translated, it gives CASSLARTNEKLFF.

To note about this clone: The junction departs from germline at one end; a sequencing error may be responsible. The chain combines TRBV7-7 with TRBJ1-1, with 9 bases fitting TRBD1. The CDR3 runs 15 residues. Germline V lookup: CDR1 SSHAT, CDR2 FNYEAQ (reference sequence). The DNA for the CDR3 is TGTGCTAGCAGCCCCCTCGGACAGGGGAGCACTGAAGCTTTCTTT. Translating gives CASSPLGQGSTEAFF.

The chain employs TRBV29-1 and TRBJ2-3; 14 bases agree with TRBD2. CDR3 length equals 15 residues. Trimming removed 5 bases from V and 14 bases from J; junction bases left unmatched: 15. Germline lookup yields CDR1 SQVTM and CDR2 ANQGSEA. The CDR3 DNA reads as TGCAGCGTTTCCTGGACTAGCGGGGGGCCACAGGTGCTGTATTTT. Its protein is CSVSWTSGGPQVLYF.

This chain uses TRBV13 with TRBJ2-3, with 7 bases fitting TRBD2. This CDR3 comprises 16 residues. The germline V gene has CDR1 PRHDT and CDR2 FYEKMQ (reference sequence). V lost 3 bases and J lost 2; bases outside the gene matches: 8. CDR3 amino acids: CASSFSGRRTTDTQYF. DNA for the CDR3: TGTGCCAGCAGCTTTAGCGGGCGGAGAACCACAGATACGCAGTATTTT.

V usage is TRBV27 and J usage is TRBJ1-6, with D unresolved. Germline V gene lookup returns CDR1 MNHEY and CDR2 SMNVEV (reference sequence). Deletions cut 6 bases from V and 19 bases from J, with 13 bases between. The CDR3 is made up of 10 amino acids. CDR3 loop: CASRPRHRHF. In nucleotides, the CDR3 is TGTGCCAGCAGACCTCGACACCGACACTTT.

This clone came up a few times. The V and J genes are TRBV14 and TRBJ1-5; no clear D gene. Germline CDR1 SGHDN, CDR2 FVKESK. The CDR3 loop spans 13 amino acids. Trimming left V 4 bases short and J 4 bases short, with 8 bases between. The CDR3 nucleotides read TGTGCCAGCAGCCCCACCACAAATCAGCCCCAGCATTTT. Translated: CASSPTTNQPQHF.

The chain has TRBV19 and TRBJ2-3; D might be TRBD1 (6 bases). Germline assignment: CDR1 LNHDA and CDR2 SQIVND (reference sequence). This CDR3 contains 15 residues. The V end was cut by 3 bases, the J end by 1 base, with 11 bases between. The CDR3 region has the DNA TGTGCCAGTAGTATTGCTACAGGGCGCACAGATACGCAGTATTTT. It is translated as CASSIATGRTDTQYF.

The chain employs TRBV2 and TRBJ1-5; 7 bases line up with TRBD1. V was clipped by 7 bases and J by 0 bases; unmatched bases: 3. Germline V gene data show CDR1 as SNHLY and CDR2 as FYNNEI. The CDR3 totals 14 residues. The CDR3 nucleotides are TGTGCCAGCAATTGGGACAGTAGCAATCAGCCCCAGCATTTT. As protein: CASNWDSSNQPQHF.

The chain employs TRBV19 and TRBJ1-5; TRBD1 agrees at 10 bases. CDR1 LNHDA and CDR2 SQIVND come from the germline V gene (reference sequence). J gave up 0 bases and V 4 bases, and 12 bases lay outside the gene matches. The CDR3 length is 19 residues. The CDR3 DNA reads TGTGCCAGTAGTACAAGTGGACAGGGGGTGTCCTATAGCAATCAGCCCCAGCATTTT. Protein: CASSTSGQGVSYSNQPQHF.

As concerns this clone: An end of the junction does not agree with germline; a read error may underlie this. The chain uses TRBV30 and TRBJ1-6, with a weak D call TRBD1 (5 bases). The germline V gene has CDR1 GTSNPN and CDR2 SVGIG (reference sequence). The CDR3 runs 12 residues. The chain's CDR3 is CAWRGGDSPLNF. The CDR3 coding sequence is TGTGCCTGGAGAGGAGGGGACTCACCCCTCAACTTT.